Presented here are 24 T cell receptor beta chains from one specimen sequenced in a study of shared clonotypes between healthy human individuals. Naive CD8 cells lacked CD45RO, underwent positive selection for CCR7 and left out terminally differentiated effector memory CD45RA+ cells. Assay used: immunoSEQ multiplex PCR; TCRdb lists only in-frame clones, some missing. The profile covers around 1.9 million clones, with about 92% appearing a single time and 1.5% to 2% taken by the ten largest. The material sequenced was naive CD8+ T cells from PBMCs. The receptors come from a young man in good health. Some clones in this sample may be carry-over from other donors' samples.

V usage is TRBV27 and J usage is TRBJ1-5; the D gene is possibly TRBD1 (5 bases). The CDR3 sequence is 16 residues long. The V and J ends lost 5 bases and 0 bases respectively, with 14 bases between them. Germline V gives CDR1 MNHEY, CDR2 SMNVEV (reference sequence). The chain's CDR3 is CASSPLTGNSNQPQHF. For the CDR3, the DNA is TGTGCCAGCAGTCCATTAACAGGTAATAGCAATCAGCCCCAGCATTTT.

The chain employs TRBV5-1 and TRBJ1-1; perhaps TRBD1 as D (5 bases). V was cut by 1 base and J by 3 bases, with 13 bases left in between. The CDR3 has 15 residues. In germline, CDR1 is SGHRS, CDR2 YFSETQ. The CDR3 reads CASSLTGPEDTEAFF. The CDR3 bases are TGCGCCAGCAGCTTGACAGGACCTGAGGACACTGAAGCTTTCTTT.

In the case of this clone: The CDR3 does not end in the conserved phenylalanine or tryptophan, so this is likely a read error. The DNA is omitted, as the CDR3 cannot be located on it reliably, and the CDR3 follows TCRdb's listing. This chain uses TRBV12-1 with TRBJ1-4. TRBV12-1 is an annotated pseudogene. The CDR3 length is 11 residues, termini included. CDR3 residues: CASSFSGSWDV.

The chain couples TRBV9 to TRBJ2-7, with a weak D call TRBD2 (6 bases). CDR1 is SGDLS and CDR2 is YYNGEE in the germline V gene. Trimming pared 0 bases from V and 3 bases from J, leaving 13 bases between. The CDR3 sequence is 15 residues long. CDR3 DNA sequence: TGTGCCAGCAGCGTAGGGGGGGACTTCAACTACGAGCAGTACTTC. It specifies CASSVGGDFNYEQYF.

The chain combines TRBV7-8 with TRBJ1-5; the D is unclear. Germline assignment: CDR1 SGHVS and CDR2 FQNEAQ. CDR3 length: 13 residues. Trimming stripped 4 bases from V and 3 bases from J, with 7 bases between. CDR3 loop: CASSSTTNQPQHF. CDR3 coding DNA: TGTGCCAGCAGCTCGACAACCAATCAGCCCCAGCATTTT.

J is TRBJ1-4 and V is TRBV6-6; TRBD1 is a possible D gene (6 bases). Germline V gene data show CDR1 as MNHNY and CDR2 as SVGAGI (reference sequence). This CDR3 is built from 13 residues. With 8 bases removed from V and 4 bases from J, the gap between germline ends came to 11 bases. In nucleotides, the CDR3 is TGTGCCAGCCGGGGGCGGTATAATGAAAAACTGTTTTTT. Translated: CASRGRYNEKLFF.

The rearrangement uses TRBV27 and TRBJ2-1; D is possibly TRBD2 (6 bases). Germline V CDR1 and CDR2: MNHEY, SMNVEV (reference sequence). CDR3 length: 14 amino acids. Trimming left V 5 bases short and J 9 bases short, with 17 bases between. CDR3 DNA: TGTGCCAGCAGTCTTCTGACTAGTTCACCTGAGCAGTTCTTC. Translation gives CASSLLTSSPEQFF.

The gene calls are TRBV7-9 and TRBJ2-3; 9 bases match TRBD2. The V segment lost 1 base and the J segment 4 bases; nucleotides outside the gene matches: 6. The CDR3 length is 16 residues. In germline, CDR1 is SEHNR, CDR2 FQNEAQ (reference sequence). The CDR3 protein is CASSLEVAGVADTQYF. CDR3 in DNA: TGTGCCAGCAGCTTAGAGGTAGCGGGAGTAGCAGATACGCAGTATTTT.

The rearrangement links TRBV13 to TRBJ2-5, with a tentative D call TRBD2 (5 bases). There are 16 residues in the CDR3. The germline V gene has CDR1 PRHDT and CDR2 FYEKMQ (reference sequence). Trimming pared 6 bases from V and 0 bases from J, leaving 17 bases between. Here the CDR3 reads CASSLERSAHQETQYF. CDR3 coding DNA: TGTGCCAGCAGTCTAGAGCGGTCAGCGCACCAAGAGACCCAGTACTTC. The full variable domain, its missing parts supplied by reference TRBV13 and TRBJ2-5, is AAGVIQSPRHLIKEKRETATLKCYPIPRHDTVYWYQQGPGQDPQFLISFYEKMQSDKGSIPDRFSAQQFSDYHSELNMSSLELGDSALYFCASSLERSAHQETQYFGPGTRLLVL.

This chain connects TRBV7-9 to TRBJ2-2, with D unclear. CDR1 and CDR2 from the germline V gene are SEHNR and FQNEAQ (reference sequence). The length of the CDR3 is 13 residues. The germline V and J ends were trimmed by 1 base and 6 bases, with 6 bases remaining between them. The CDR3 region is CASSLGIPGELFF. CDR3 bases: TGTGCCAGCAGCTTAGGCATTCCCGGGGAGCTGTTTTTT.

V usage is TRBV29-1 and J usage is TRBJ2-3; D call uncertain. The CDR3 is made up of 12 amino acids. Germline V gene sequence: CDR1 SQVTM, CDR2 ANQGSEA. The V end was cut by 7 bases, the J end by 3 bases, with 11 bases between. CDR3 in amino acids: CSAYWSTDTQYF. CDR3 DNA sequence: TGCAGCGCGTACTGGAGTACAGATACGCAGTATTTT.

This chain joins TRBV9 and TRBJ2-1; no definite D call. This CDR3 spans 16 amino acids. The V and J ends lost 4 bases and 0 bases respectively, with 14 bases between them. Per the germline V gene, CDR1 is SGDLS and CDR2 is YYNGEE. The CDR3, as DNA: TGTGCCAGCAGCTTCCATCGTGAGTCCTCCTACAATGAGCAGTTCTTC. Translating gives CASSFHRESSYNEQFF.

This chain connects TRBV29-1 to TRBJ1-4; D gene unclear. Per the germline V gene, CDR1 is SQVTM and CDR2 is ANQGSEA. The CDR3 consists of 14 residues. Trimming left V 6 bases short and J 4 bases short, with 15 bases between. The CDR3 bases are TGCAGCGTCCGCGAACCCGGGCTTAATGAAAAACTGTTTTTT. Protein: CSVREPGLNEKLFF.

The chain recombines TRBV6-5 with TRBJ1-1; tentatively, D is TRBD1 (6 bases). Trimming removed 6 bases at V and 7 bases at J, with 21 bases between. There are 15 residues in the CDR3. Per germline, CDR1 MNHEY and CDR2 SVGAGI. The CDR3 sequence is CASSTEREGDHEAFF. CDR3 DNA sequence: TGTGCCAGCAGCACGGAACGGGAGGGGGACCATGAAGCTTTCTTT.

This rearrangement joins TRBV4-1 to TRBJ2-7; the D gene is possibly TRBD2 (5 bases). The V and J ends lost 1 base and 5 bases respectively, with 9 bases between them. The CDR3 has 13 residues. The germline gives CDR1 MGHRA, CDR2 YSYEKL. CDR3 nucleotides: TGCGCCAGCAGCCAAGTTGGGAGCGACGAGCAGTACTTC. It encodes CASSQVGSDEQYF.

The DNA for the CDR3 is TGTGCCAGCAGTTTACTTCAGGGTGGGGTTGAGCAGTACTTC. It translates to CASSLLQGGVEQYF. This chain connects TRBV27 to TRBJ2-7; a weak D match, TRBD1 (5 bases). This CDR3 region has 14 residues. V lost 2 bases to trimming and J lost 7 bases, with 15 bases between them. Germline CDR1 and CDR2: MNHEY and SMNVEV (reference sequence).

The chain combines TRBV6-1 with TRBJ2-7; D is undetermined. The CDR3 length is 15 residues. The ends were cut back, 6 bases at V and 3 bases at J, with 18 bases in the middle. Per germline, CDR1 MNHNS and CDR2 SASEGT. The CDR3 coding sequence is TGTGCCAGCAGGACCACCGCGGATTGGGGCTACGAGCAGTACTTC. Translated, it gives CASRTTADWGYEQYF.

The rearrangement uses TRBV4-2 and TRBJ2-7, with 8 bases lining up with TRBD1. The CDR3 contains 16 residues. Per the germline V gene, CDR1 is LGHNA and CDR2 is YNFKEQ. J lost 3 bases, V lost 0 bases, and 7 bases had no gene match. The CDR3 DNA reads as TGTGCCAGCAGCCAAGAAGGGGGACAGGCCTACTACGAGCAGTACTTC. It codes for CASSQEGGQAYYEQYF.

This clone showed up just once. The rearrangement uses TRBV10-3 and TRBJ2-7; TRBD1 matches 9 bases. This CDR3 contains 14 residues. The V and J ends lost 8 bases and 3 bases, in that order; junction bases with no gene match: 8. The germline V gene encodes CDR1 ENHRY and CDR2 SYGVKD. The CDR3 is CAIAKGTGYYEQYF. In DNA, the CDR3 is TGTGCCATCGCGAAGGGGACAGGGTACTACGAGCAGTACTTC.

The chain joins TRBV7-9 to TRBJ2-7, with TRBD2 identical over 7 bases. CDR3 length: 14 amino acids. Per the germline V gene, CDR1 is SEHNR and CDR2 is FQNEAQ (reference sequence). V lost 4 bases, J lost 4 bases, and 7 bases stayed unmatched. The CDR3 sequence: CASSSEMREYEQYF. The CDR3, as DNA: TGTGCCAGCAGCTCCGAAATGCGGGAGTACGAGCAGTACTTC.

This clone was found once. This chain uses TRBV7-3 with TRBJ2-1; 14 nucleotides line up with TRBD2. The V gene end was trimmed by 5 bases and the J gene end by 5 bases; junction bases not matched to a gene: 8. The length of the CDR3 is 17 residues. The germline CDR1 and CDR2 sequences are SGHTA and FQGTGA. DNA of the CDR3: TGTGCCAGCAGCCCGAACCCGGGACTAGCGGGAGACAATGAGCAGTTCTTC. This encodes CASSPNPGLAGDNEQFF.

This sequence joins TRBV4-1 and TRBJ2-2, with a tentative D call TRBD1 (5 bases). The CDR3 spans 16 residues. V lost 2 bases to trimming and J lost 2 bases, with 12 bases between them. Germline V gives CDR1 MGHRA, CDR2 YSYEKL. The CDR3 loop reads CASSQTGFPNTGELFF. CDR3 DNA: TGCGCCAGCAGCCAAACAGGCTTCCCTAACACCGGGGAGCTGTTTTTT.

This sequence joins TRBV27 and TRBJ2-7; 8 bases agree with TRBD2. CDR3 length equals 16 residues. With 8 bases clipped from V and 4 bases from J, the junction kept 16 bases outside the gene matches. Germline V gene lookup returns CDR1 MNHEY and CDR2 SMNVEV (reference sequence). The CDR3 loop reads CASASLGGRFWYEQYF. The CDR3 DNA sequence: TGTGCCAGCGCCTCCTTAGGCGGGAGGTTTTGGTACGAGCAGTACTTC.

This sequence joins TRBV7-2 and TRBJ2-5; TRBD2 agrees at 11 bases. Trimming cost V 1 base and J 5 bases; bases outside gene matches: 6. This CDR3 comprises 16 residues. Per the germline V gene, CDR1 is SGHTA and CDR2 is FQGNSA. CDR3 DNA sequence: TGTGCCAGCAGCTTAGTACTAGCGGGAGTCGGTGAGACCCAGTACTTC. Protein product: CASSLVLAGVGETQYF.